The source of this TCR beta chain is a study of T cells in Graves' hyperthyroidism and ophthalmopathy. Findings and limits, study-wide: For ophthalmopathy, model prediction preceded onset by a median 6.5 months. The blood repertoire included most of the expanded thyroid clonotypes above 0.001.

Only a few counts were recorded for this clonotype. Its antigen is still unknown. Clinical symptoms, serum thyroxine, TRAb, thyroid ultrasound and orbital computed tomography informed diagnoses. This sample holds PBMCs from roughly 10 ml fresh peripheral blood. Germline loops: CDR1 LGHNA, CDR2 YNFKEQ. Trimming removed 4 bases from V and 3 bases from J, with 13 bases in between. The CDR3 is 14 residues long. Amplification targeted TCR beta CDR3 regions from RNA transcripts. An initial round of RT-PCR targeting the TCR CDR3 relied on the HTBI primer set. MiXCR, applied by TCRdb to the multiplex PCR reads, yields one record per CDR3 protein. The sample records around 540,000 distinct CDR3 sequences, around 15% being singletons.

The sample comprised blood. The chain combines TRBV4-2 with TRBJ2-7, with D possibly TRBD2 on 5 matching bases. The sequence came from a woman aged 25 to 39 with Graves' ophthalmopathy. For the CDR3, the DNA is TGTGCCAGCAGCCGCGAACTAGGATACTACGAGCAGTACTTC. Its protein is CASSRELGYYEQYF.